This is a list of T cell receptor beta chains from one sample in a study of cytomegalovirus exposure and HLA in healthy donors. Assay used: immunoSEQ multiplex PCR; TCRdb lists only in-frame clones, some missing. This sample has under 200,000 clones, with roughly 80% found just once. Sequencing was done on a sample of PBMCs. These receptors originate from a woman aged 25 to 39 in good health and CMV-seronegative. CDR3s include the opening cysteine and the closing phenylalanine or tryptophan. Fields, in order: clone size, V gene, J gene, D gene, CDR3 protein. The D gene is left open where the match is weak. The size entry is marked missing in some rows and otherwise reads once, few, many or a size class.

size: NA; V: TRBV7-9; J: TRBJ1-4; D: TRBD1; CDR3: CASSLYGTGFGEKLFF
size: few; V: TRBV29-1; J: TRBJ2-7; D: TRBD1; CDR3: CSVTGQGPYEQYF
size: NA; V: TRBV29-1; J: TRBJ2-7; D: TRBD1; CDR3: CSASGTGPYEQYF
size: NA; V: TRBV2; J: TRBJ1-5; D: TRBD1; CDR3: CASSEQGQIFQPQHF
size: NA; V: TRBV27; J: TRBJ1-5; D: NA; CDR3: CASSYRGGGQPQHF
size: NA; V: TRBV6-5; J: TRBJ1-2; D: TRBD1; CDR3: CASSYRGTGGTYGYTF
size: few; V: TRBV5-1; J: TRBJ1-1; D: NA; CDR3: CASSVESRATEAFF
size: NA; V: TRBV19; J: TRBJ1-4; D: NA; CDR3: CASSPNRAANEKLFF
size: NA; V: TRBV19; J: TRBJ1-1; D: NA; CDR3: CASSVTGPTEAFF
size: NA; V: TRBV2; J: TRBJ2-2; D: NA; CDR3: CASSGSGGELFF
size: NA; V: TRBV5-6; J: TRBJ2-3; D: NA; CDR3: CASSGGISDTQYF
size: NA; V: TRBV5-6; J: TRBJ1-2; D: TRBD1; CDR3: CASSPGGAWYGYTF
size: NA; V: TRBV2; J: TRBJ2-3; D: TRBD1; CDR3: CASYRDRGTDTQYF
size: NA; V: TRBV30; J: TRBJ1-5; D: TRBD1; CDR3: CAWSQGAGQPQHF
size: NA; V: TRBV5-4; J: TRBJ2-6; D: NA; CDR3: CASSLAGTGSGANVLTF
size: NA; V: TRBV7-6; J: TRBJ2-1; D: NA; CDR3: CASSPYGGGYSSYNEQFF
size: NA; V: TRBV2; J: TRBJ1-2; D: NA; CDR3: CASKAGAYGYTF
size: NA; V: TRBV19; J: TRBJ1-2; D: NA; CDR3: CASSPGGIGYTF
size: few; V: TRBV29-1; J: TRBJ2-2; D: NA; CDR3: CSAGDGTGELFF
size: NA; V: TRBV4-1; J: TRBJ1-1; D: NA; CDR3: CASSQEVGEGTEAFF
size: NA; V: TRBV7-7; J: TRBJ2-1; D: NA; CDR3: CASSLEATSDEQFF
size: NA; V: TRBV6-1; J: TRBJ1-1; D: NA; CDR3: CASSPRGETTEAFF
size: NA; V: TRBV28; J: TRBJ2-3; D: TRBD2; CDR3: CASNFDGRTSGGDSTDTQYF
size: NA; V: TRBV4-1; J: TRBJ1-1; D: NA; CDR3: CASSHPGFQNTEAFF
size: NA; V: TRBV11-1; J: TRBJ2-3; D: NA; CDR3: CASSILGGDTQYF
size: NA; V: TRBV14; J: TRBJ1-6; D: NA; CDR3: CASSRRAHVSYNSPLHF
size: NA; V: TRBV18; J: TRBJ2-7; D: TRBD1; CDR3: CASSGAGTGASYEQYF
size: once; V: TRBV18; J: TRBJ1-2; D: TRBD1; CDR3: CASSPTGVDGYTF
size: NA; V: TRBV30; J: TRBJ2-7; D: NA; CDR3: CAWTRGSSSSYEQYF
size: few; V: TRBV18; J: TRBJ2-6; D: NA; CDR3: CASSPRPTGSGANVLTF
size: NA; V: TRBV7-9; J: TRBJ2-5; D: NA; CDR3: CASSLAGGGETQYF
size: NA; V: TRBV9; J: TRBJ2-3; D: NA; CDR3: CASSAAGQWGDTQYF
size: once; V: TRBV13; J: TRBJ1-1; D: NA; CDR3: CASRLRTGSNTEVFF
size: NA; V: TRBV28; J: TRBJ1-2; D: NA; CDR3: CASKGALQVYGYTF
size: NA; V: TRBV6-1; J: TRBJ2-2; D: NA; CDR3: CASSGTRGGTNTGELFF
size: NA; V: TRBV2; J: TRBJ1-5; D: NA; CDR3: CATMGGVNQPQHF
size: NA; V: TRBV28; J: TRBJ1-4; D: NA; CDR3: CASSSILSATNEKLFF
size: NA; V: TRBV18; J: TRBJ2-3; D: NA; CDR3: CASSPTLQGTDTQYF
size: NA; V: TRBV11-3; J: TRBJ2-2; D: TRBD2; CDR3: CASSSYAFGGANTGELFF
size: NA; V: TRBV5-1; J: TRBJ2-7; D: TRBD1; CDR3: CASSLKGQGAYEQYF
size: NA; V: TRBV5-6; J: TRBJ2-5; D: TRBD2; CDR3: CASSFGTSGQETQYF
size: NA; V: TRBV15; J: TRBJ1-5; D: NA; CDR3: CATSRDLAGGQPQHF
size: NA; V: TRBV18; J: TRBJ2-5; D: TRBD2; CDR3: CASSSFAGGETQYF
size: once; V: TRBV6-1; J: TRBJ2-7; D: TRBD2; CDR3: CASSTGTTPRYEQYF
size: NA; V: TRBV29-1; J: TRBJ2-5; D: TRBD1; CDR3: CSAVPGQGSQETQYF
size: NA; V: TRBV7-9; J: TRBJ2-5; D: NA; CDR3: CSSSFSGETQYF
size: NA; V: TRBV5-1; J: TRBJ2-2; D: NA; CDR3: CASSFTGNTGELFF
size: once; V: TRBV25-1; J: TRBJ1-2; D: NA; CDR3: CASSASTENIYGYTF
size: NA; V: TRBV7-3; J: TRBJ1-1; D: NA; CDR3: CASSPTRDMNTEAFF
size: NA; V: TRBV5-4; J: TRBJ2-3; D: TRBD1; CDR3: CASSLDRGADTQYF
size: few; V: TRBV19; J: TRBJ2-1; D: TRBD2; CDR3: CASRRGGAHEQFF
size: NA; V: TRBV7-9; J: TRBJ2-7; D: TRBD1; CDR3: CASSLKEARDSHSYEQYF
size: NA; V: TRBV18; J: TRBJ2-7; D: NA; CDR3: CASSLKQGYEQYF
size: NA; V: TRBV7-9; J: TRBJ2-7; D: NA; CDR3: CASSPGRAYEQYF
size: NA; V: TRBV9; J: TRBJ1-1; D: NA; CDR3: CASGGMNTEAFF
size: NA; V: TRBV5-4; J: TRBJ1-2; D: TRBD1; CDR3: CASSLPGQGFYGYTF